This T cell receptor (beta chain) was sequenced in a study of control samples from healthy donors and cancer patients. The V gene lost 4 bases and the J gene lost 2 bases, with 20 bases spanning the gap. This CDR3 is 17 amino acids long. Per germline, CDR1 SGHRS and CDR2 YFSETQ. Data came from immunoSEQ multiplex PCR; TCRdb stores just in-frame clones and leaves some out. The sample lists some 100,000 clones, 79% occurring once. The origin of this receptor is a woman between 25 and 40 years old in good health. The material sequenced was blood. The V and J genes are TRBV5-1 and TRBJ2-3, with D maybe TRBD1 (5 bases). The CDR3 nucleotides read TGCGCCAGCAGCCGGGCAGGTGCCAGGGCCCTCACAGATACGCAGTATTTT. It is translated as CASSRAGARALTDTQYF.